A single sample gave rise to the 25 T cell receptor beta chains below, sequenced in a study of T-cell memory formation after mild COVID-19. TCRdb reanalysed the 5' RACE reads using MiXCR and keeps one entry per CDR3 protein. The sample holds 180,000 or so distinct CDR3 sequences, roughly 17% seen once. The specimen was PBMCs or a T cell subset sorted from them (not recorded which). Receptors originate from an adult woman who had mild COVID-19 (a few samples of this study predate the infection). Cell type and time point are not known.

This clonotype was detected only a few times. The rearrangement links TRBV25-1 to TRBJ2-1, with no clear D. The CDR3 loop spans 12 amino acids. V was trimmed by 7 bases and J by 9 bases, leaving 13 bases between them. The germline V gene has CDR1 MGHDK and CDR2 SYGVNS. CDR3 loop: CASTSYNFEQFF. The CDR3 coding sequence is TGTGCCAGCACTTCCTACAACTTTGAGCAGTTCTTC.

The gene calls are TRBV7-2 and TRBJ2-3; 7 bases agree with TRBD2. Germline trimming cut 2 bases from V and 6 bases from J; bases unmatched to any gene: 8. This CDR3 spans 15 amino acids. From germline, CDR1 is SGHTA and CDR2 FQGNSA. Written as DNA, the CDR3 is TGTGCCAGCAGCTTATTGTATGGGCGGGGGGATACGCAGTATTTT. Residues: CASSLLYGRGDTQYF.

There are a few counts of this clonotype. The V and J genes are TRBV5-1 and TRBJ1-1; D unresolved. CDR1 is SGHRS, CDR2 YFSETQ, per germline. Trimming stripped 4 bases from V and 4 bases from J, with 11 bases between. The length of the CDR3 is 13 residues. Here the CDR3 DNA reads TGCGCCAGCAGCACAACTCGAAGCACTGAAGCTTTCTTT. It encodes CASSTTRSTEAFF.

The genes are TRBV27 and TRBJ2-6, with TRBD1 identical over 7 bases. V shed 6 bases, J shed 0 bases, and the junction held 8 bases outside the gene matches. Germline CDR1 is MNHEY and CDR2 is SMNVEV (reference sequence). The CDR3 covers 17 residues. This chain's CDR3 is CASSRGSLLSGANVLTF. CDR3 in DNA: TGTGCCAGCAGCAGGGGGTCCCTTCTCTCTGGGGCCAACGTCCTGACTTTC.

This rearrangement joins TRBV7-9 to TRBJ2-3; the match to TRBD2 covers 9 bases. V lost 1 base to trimming and J lost 3 bases; unmatched junction nucleotides: 5. Looked up from germline, CDR1 is SEHNR and CDR2 is FQNEAQ (reference sequence). The CDR3 loop spans 16 amino acids. In DNA, the CDR3 is TGTGCCAGCAGCTTAGAAGGGACTAGCCTTACAGATACGCAGTATTTT. Translated: CASSLEGTSLTDTQYF. Drawing the rest from reference TRBV7-9 and TRBJ2-3, the complete variable domain is DTGVSQNPRHKITKRGQNVTFRCDPISEHNRLYWYRQTLGQGPEFLTYFQNEAQLEKSRLLSDRFSAERPKGSFSTLEIQRTEQGDSAMYLCASSLEGTSLTDTQYFGPGTRLTVL.

This clonotype has a handful of counts. The rearrangement joins TRBV12-3 or TRBV12-4 to TRBJ2-7; D remains ambiguous. Trimming pared 2 bases from V and 2 bases from J, leaving 7 bases between. The CDR3 has 13 residues. This CDR3 is CASSLTRAYEQYF. In nucleotides, the CDR3 is TGTGCCAGCAGTTTAACCAGAGCCTACGAGCAGTACTTC.

The chain combines TRBV4-1 with TRBJ1-2, with TRBD1 as a possible D gene (6 bases). There are 17 residues in the CDR3. V was cut by 2 bases and J by 1 base, with 17 bases left in between. Germline assignment: CDR1 MGHRA and CDR2 YSYEKL. The CDR3 spells CASSQPKNRVDNYGYTF. Written as DNA, the CDR3 is TGCGCCAGCAGCCAACCAAAAAACAGGGTGGATAACTATGGCTACACCTTC.

The chain employs TRBV7-9 and TRBJ2-5; 7 bases are shared with TRBD2. V trimming: 6 bases; J trimming: 2 bases; junction bases outside the gene matches: 6. Germline V CDR1 and CDR2: SEHNR, FQNEAQ (reference sequence). The CDR3 sequence is 14 residues long. The CDR3 DNA is TGTGCCAGCAGTCCTTTGCGGGGGCAAGAGACCCAGTACTTC. Translated, it gives CASSPLRGQETQYF. Supplemented by reference TRBV7-9 and TRBJ2-5, the full variable domain reads DTGVSQNPRHKITKRGQNVTFRCDPISEHNRLYWYRQTLGQGPEFLTYFQNEAQLEKSRLLSDRFSAERPKGSFSTLEIQRTEQGDSAMYLCASSPLRGQETQYFGPGTRLLVL.

This clonotype was picked up a small number of times. The chain joins TRBV9 to TRBJ2-2; D is possibly TRBD2 (6 bases). The V and J ends lost 5 bases and 1 base respectively, with 12 bases between them. The CDR3 loop spans 15 amino acids. Looked up from germline, CDR1 is SGDLS and CDR2 is YYNGEE. The DNA of the CDR3 is TGTGCCAGCAGGTCCGGGACTGAGAACACCGGGGAGCTGTTTTTT. Its translation is CASRSGTENTGELFF.

The V and J genes are TRBV11-1 and TRBJ2-2, with D possibly TRBD2 on 6 matching bases. Germline CDR1 and CDR2: SGHAT and FQDESV (reference sequence). V dropped 1 base and J dropped 2 bases, with 14 bases sitting between them. CDR3 length: 17 residues. CDR3 residues: CASSLEGSAGNTGELFF. The CDR3 coding sequence is TGTGCCAGCAGCTTAGAAGGCTCAGCGGGTAACACCGGGGAGCTGTTTTTT.

This clonotype was recorded a few times. The V and J genes are TRBV5-1 and TRBJ2-2; 14 bases are a match to TRBD2. The junction had 12 bases not matched to a gene; V was cut back by 3 bases and J by 5 bases. Germline CDR1 is SGHRS and CDR2 is YFSETQ. CDR3 length: 19 amino acids. DNA for the CDR3: TGCGCCAGCAGCTCTATACGACTAGCGGGAGGGCGACGAACCGGGGAGCTGTTTTTT. Translation: CASSSIRLAGGRRTGELFF.

The chain carries TRBV2 and TRBJ2-7, with D maybe TRBD1 (5 bases). The germline V and J ends were trimmed by 7 bases and 5 bases, with 12 bases remaining between them. Germline-derived CDR1 and CDR2 are SNHLY and FYNNEI. CDR3 length: 12 amino acids. For the CDR3, the DNA is TGTGCCAGCATAAGACAGCGCCACGAGCAGTACTTC. Its translation is CASIRQRHEQYF.

V and J are TRBV20-1 and TRBJ2-1; D is unclear. This CDR3 spans 12 amino acids. Trimming took 7 bases from V and 1 from J, leaving 8 bases between them. Germline loops: CDR1 DFQATT, CDR2 SNEGSKA (reference sequence). CDR3 loop: CSVRVSYNEQFF. In nucleotides, the CDR3 is TGCAGTGTTAGGGTATCCTACAATGAGCAGTTCTTC.

The rearrangement links TRBV30 to TRBJ2-1; maybe TRBD2 (6 bases). V was pared by 7 bases and J by 8 bases, with 18 bases between. Germline CDR1 is GTSNPN and CDR2 is SVGIG (reference sequence). The CDR3 extends over 13 amino acids. The DNA of the CDR3 is TGTGCCTTAGCACGGGGGTCCAAGGATGAGCAGTTCTTC. Translated, it gives CALARGSKDEQFF. The variable domain in full, with the rest retrieved from reference TRBV30 and TRBJ2-1, is SQTIHQWPATLVQPVGSPLSLECTVEGTSNPNLYWYRQAAGRGLQLLFYSVGIGQISSEVPQNLSASRPQDRQFILSSKKLLLSDSGFYLCALARGSKDEQFFGPGTRLTVL.

This clonotype was detected only a few times. V is TRBV15 and J is TRBJ1-2; no clear D. The CDR3 consists of 12 residues. Germline V gene data show CDR1 as LNHNV and CDR2 as YYDKDF (reference sequence). V lost 6 bases to trimming and J lost 2 bases, with 7 bases between them. Here the CDR3 DNA reads TGTGCCACCAGTATAGGAAACTATGGCTACACCTTC. Amino acid sequence: CATSIGNYGYTF.

This clonotype appeared a few times. The chain links TRBV30 to TRBJ1-1; no reliable D call. Germline-derived CDR1 and CDR2 are GTSNPN and SVGIG (reference sequence). The germline V and J ends were trimmed by 0 bases and 0 bases, with 5 bases remaining between them. The CDR3 has 13 amino acids. CDR3 amino acids: CAWSVWLNTEAFF. The CDR3 nucleotides read TGTGCCTGGAGTGTCTGGCTGAACACTGAAGCTTTCTTT.

This clonotype showed up just a few times. This chain connects TRBV7-2 to TRBJ2-5; D gene ambiguous. The CDR3 runs 12 residues. V was clipped by 5 bases and J by 5 bases, with 9 bases between them. CDR1 and CDR2 (germline): SGHTA, FQGNSA. The CDR3 coding sequence is TGTGCCAGCAGCCCCTATAGCGAGACCCAGTACTTC. Its protein is CASSPYSETQYF. The full variable domain, with the rest looked up from reference TRBV7-2 and TRBJ2-5, is GAGVSQSPSNKVTEKGKDVELRCDPISGHTALYWYRQSLGQGLEFLIYFQGNSAPDKSGLPSDRFSAERTGGSVSTLTIQRTQQEDSAVYLCASSPYSETQYFGPGTRLLVL.

The gene calls are TRBV20-1 and TRBJ2-1; 7 bases are shared with TRBD2. Trimming took 0 bases from V and 10 from J; bases not matched to a gene: 21. CDR3 length equals 18 residues. CDR1 is DFQATT and CDR2 is SNEGSKA in the germline V gene (reference sequence). The CDR3 is CSARDFLADVWDVTEQFF. The CDR3 DNA follows: TGCAGTGCTAGAGATTTCCTAGCGGACGTCTGGGATGTTACGGAGCAGTTCTTC.

The V and J genes are TRBV14 and TRBJ2-7, with 9 bases aligning to TRBD1. V shed 4 bases, J shed 4 bases, and the junction held 8 bases outside the gene matches. The CDR3 has 15 residues. The germline V gene encodes CDR1 SGHDN and CDR2 FVKESK. The CDR3 spells CASSPLGTGSYEQYF. The CDR3 region has the DNA TGTGCCAGCAGCCCCCTCGGGACAGGGTCTTACGAGCAGTACTTC. Full variable domain (missing parts from reference TRBV14 and TRBJ2-7): EAGVTQFPSHSVIEKGQTVTLRCDPISGHDNLYWYRRVMGKEIKFLLHFVKESKQDESGMPNNRFLAERTGGTYSTLKVQPAELEDSGVYFCASSPLGTGSYEQYFGPGTRLTVT.

This clonotype was detected a few times. The chain is built from TRBV7-9 and TRBJ2-4; D is uncertain. This CDR3 is 12 amino acids long. V was shortened by 2 bases and J by 12 bases, with 11 bases between the two germline ends. Germline CDR1 reads SEHNR; CDR2 reads FQNEAQ (reference sequence). CDR3 loop: CASSLTTASQYF. CDR3 nucleotides: TGTGCCAGCAGCTTAACGACTGCTAGTCAGTACTTC. The variable domain in full, completed from reference TRBV7-9 and TRBJ2-4, reads DTGVSQNPRHKITKRGQNVTFRCDPISEHNRLYWYRQTLGQGPEFLTYFQNEAQLEKSRLLSDRFSAERPKGSFSTLEIQRTEQGDSAMYLCASSLTTASQYFGAGTRLSVL.

This clonotype was observed a few times. The rearrangement joins TRBV24-1 to TRBJ1-2, with D perhaps TRBD1 (5 bases). The ends were cut back, 0 bases at V and 2 bases at J, with 6 bases in the middle. This CDR3 is 14 amino acids long. Germline values: CDR1 KGHDR, CDR2 SFDVKD. Here the CDR3 DNA reads TGTGCCACCAGTGATTTGGAGGGGAACTATGGCTACACCTTC. It is translated as CATSDLEGNYGYTF.

This clonotype appeared a few times. The genes are TRBV15 and TRBJ1-6, with D possibly matching TRBD1 (5 bases). The CDR3 has 13 amino acids. V shed 2 bases and J shed 10 bases, with 9 bases lying between them. Germline CDR1 LNHNV, CDR2 YYDKDF (reference sequence). This chain's CDR3 is CATSRQGGSPLHF. CDR3 nucleotides: TGTGCCACCAGCAGACAGGGTGGGTCACCCCTCCACTTT.

This clonotype has more than one count but fewer than ten. CDR3 bases: TGTGCCTGGGTTCTAGCGCTCCATGAGCAGTTCTTC. Its translation: CAWVLALHEQFF. The chain combines TRBV30 with TRBJ2-1; a possible D gene is TRBD2 (6 bases). Germline V gene sequence: CDR1 GTSNPN, CDR2 SVGIG (reference sequence). Trimming removed 5 bases at V and 8 bases at J, with 13 bases between. The CDR3 has 12 amino acids.

This clonotype was picked up a small number of times. The genes are TRBV30 and TRBJ2-3; 8 bases line up with TRBD1. Germline-derived CDR1 and CDR2 are GTSNPN and SVGIG (reference sequence). The CDR3 runs to 15 residues. The V gene end was trimmed by 4 bases and the J gene end by 5 bases; junction bases not matched to a gene: 11. CDR3 residues: CAWNGQGLAIDTQYF. CDR3 sequence (DNA): TGTGCCTGGAACGGACAGGGATTGGCCATAGATACGCAGTATTTT.

This clonotype was found a few times. DNA of the CDR3: TGTGCCAGCAGCCCAGAAGAGAGGGTTTCCACAGATACGCAGTATTTT. It encodes CASSPEERVSTDTQYF. The chain employs TRBV4-2 and TRBJ2-3; possible D gene TRBD2, 5 bases. Between the trimmed V and J ends, which lost 4 bases and 2 bases, there was a span of 16 bases. Looked up from germline, CDR1 is LGHNA and CDR2 is YNFKEQ. The CDR3 length is 16 residues.